One sample yielded the 14 T cell receptor beta chains listed below, sequenced in a study of PD-L1 blockade in urothelial cancer. Assay used: immunoSEQ multiplex PCR; TCRdb lists only in-frame clones, some missing. Among roughly 32,000 clones, approximately 82% were seen once, and the ten largest hold about 31%. The sequenced sample was PBMCs, obtained around atezolizumab (anti-PD-L1) treatment. These receptors came from a man between 60 and 70 years old with urothelial cancer.

The gene calls are TRBV5-1 and TRBJ2-1, with 8 bases lining up with TRBD1. CDR1 is SGHRS and CDR2 is YFSETQ in the germline V gene. This CDR3 region has 14 residues. The junction had 6 bases not matched to a gene; V was cut back by 7 bases and J by 3 bases. The CDR3 sequence is CASSLGQDYNEQFF. The CDR3 DNA reads as TGCGCCAGCTCCTTGGGACAGGACTACAATGAGCAGTTCTTC.

The V call is TRBV30, the J call TRBJ1-2, with D unresolved. Germline lookup yields CDR1 GTSNPN and CDR2 SVGIG (reference sequence). With 0 bases removed from V and 0 bases from J, the gap between germline ends came to 17 bases. This CDR3 has 17 residues. The CDR3 region has the DNA TGTGCCTGGAGTGTCGTCTCGGTCCAAAAACCTAACTATGGCTACACCTTC. Amino acid sequence: CAWSVVSVQKPNYGYTF.

This clone came up a few times. The rearrangement joins TRBV7-9 to TRBJ2-3; the D is unclear. V lost 4 bases and J lost 2, with 10 bases in between. The CDR3 is 14 residues long. Per germline, CDR1 SEHNR and CDR2 FQNEAQ (reference sequence). DNA for the CDR3: TGTGCCAGCAGCTCCTGGGCCGTCACAGATACGCAGTATTTT. This encodes CASSSWAVTDTQYF.

The V gene is TRBV6-5, the J gene TRBJ2-2; D perhaps matches TRBD1 (5 bases). The CDR3 is made up of 15 amino acids. Germline V CDR1 and CDR2: MNHEY, SVGAGI. V gave up 6 bases and J gave up 4 bases, with 15 bases separating them. Here the CDR3 reads CASSPLTGSTGELFF. The DNA for the CDR3 is TGTGCCAGCAGCCCTCTCACAGGTTCCACCGGGGAGCTGTTTTTT.

This clone has only a few counts. A read error may account for a junction end that differs from germline. The J gene is TRBJ2-1, the V gene TRBV12-5, with D possibly TRBD2 on 6 matching bases. This CDR3 has 12 residues. From germline, CDR1 is LGHNT and CDR2 FRNRAP. The CDR3 is CASGPLGLAPIF. CDR3 sequence (DNA): TGTGCTAGTGGTCCTCTCGGGCTAGCGCCAATCTTC.

The genes are TRBV30 and TRBJ1-2; TRBD1 is a possible D gene (6 bases). V was pared by 8 bases and J by 7 bases, with 11 bases between. Germline V CDR1 and CDR2: GTSNPN, SVGIG (reference sequence). The CDR3 sequence is 10 residues long. For the CDR3, the DNA is TGTGCCCGAGGGGGGGTTGGCTACACCTTC. It translates to CARGGVGYTF.

The chain is built from TRBV7-6 and TRBJ1-1; D perhaps matches TRBD1 (6 bases). In germline, CDR1 is SGHVS, CDR2 FNYEAQ. V dropped 2 bases and J dropped 10 bases, with 17 bases sitting between them. CDR3 length: 14 residues. The CDR3 nucleotides read TGTGCCAGCAGCTTAAACAAGGGGGACCTCACAGCTTTCTTT. Amino acid sequence: CASSLNKGDLTAFF.

The rearrangement links TRBV18 to TRBJ2-3, with D perhaps matching TRBD1 (6 bases). The CDR3 runs 15 residues. The V end was cut by 4 bases, the J end by 0 bases, with 11 bases between. Germline V gives CDR1 KGHSH, CDR2 LQKENI. Here the CDR3 DNA reads TGTGCCAGCTCACAGGACAGAACCAGCACAGATACGCAGTATTTT. Residues: CASSQDRTSTDTQYF.

V and J are TRBV5-1 and TRBJ1-4; 10 bases line up with TRBD1. Per germline, CDR1 SGHRS and CDR2 YFSETQ. With V trimmed by 4 bases and J by 8 bases, 8 bases remained unmatched. This CDR3 is built from 15 residues. The chain's CDR3 is CASSATGTGDEKLFF. CDR3 DNA sequence: TGCGCCAGCAGCGCGACCGGGACAGGGGACGAAAAACTGTTTTTT.

This sequence joins TRBV14 and TRBJ2-1, with D maybe TRBD2 (6 bases). The CDR3 totals 16 residues. V was cut by 4 bases and J by 1 base, with 14 bases left in between. Germline loops: CDR1 SGHDN, CDR2 FVKESK. In DNA, the CDR3 is TGTGCCAGCAGCCCACAACTAGGGACTTCCTACAATGAGCAGTTCTTC. Translated: CASSPQLGTSYNEQFF.

The rearrangement links TRBV7-2 to TRBJ1-2; 7 bases align to TRBD1. This CDR3 region has 15 residues. The V segment lost 5 bases and the J segment 8 bases; nucleotides outside the gene matches: 14. Looked up from germline, CDR1 is SGHTA and CDR2 is FQGNSA. CDR3 sequence reads: CASSPLTGPLMGYTF. Here the CDR3 DNA reads TGTGCCAGCAGCCCTTTGACAGGGCCCTTGATGGGCTACACCTTC.

The chain links TRBV11-2 to TRBJ2-5; the match to TRBD2 covers 15 bases. The CDR3 spans 17 residues. V lost 5 bases and J lost 4; bases outside the gene matches: 8. Germline-derived CDR1 and CDR2 are SGHAT and FQNNGV. CDR3: CASSTWTSGRGTETQYF. The CDR3 DNA follows: TGTGCCAGCAGCACCTGGACTAGCGGGAGGGGGACAGAGACCCAGTACTTC.

The chain links TRBV19 to TRBJ2-3; 8 nucleotides agree with TRBD2. V dropped 3 bases and J dropped 4; count of bases not matched to a gene: 9. CDR1 is LNHDA and CDR2 is SQIVND in the germline V gene (reference sequence). The CDR3 consists of 16 residues. The CDR3 nucleotides are TGTGCCAGTAGTATCCGAACCGGACTAGCCCCAGATACGCAGTATTTT. Its translation: CASSIRTGLAPDTQYF.

This clone has a handful of counts. This chain joins TRBV5-1 and TRBJ2-5; TRBD2 matches 10 bases. The ends lost 3 bases at V and 5 bases at J; junction bases unmatched: 10. Germline V gene data show CDR1 as SGHRS and CDR2 as YFSETQ. The CDR3 spans 16 residues. CDR3 in DNA: TGCGCCAGCAGCTCAACAGTAGCGGGGGGCCGGGAGACCCAGTACTTC. Translated: CASSSTVAGGRETQYF.